This T cell receptor beta chain is drawn from a study of T cells in Graves' hyperthyroidism and ophthalmopathy. The study, taken as a whole, reports: Researchers found most expanded thyroid clonotypes above 0.001 in blood as well.

TCR beta CDR3 region amplification was performed from RNA transcripts. Carried out on the TCR CDR3, a first-round RT-PCR used the HTBI primer set. TCRdb reanalysed the multiplex PCR reads using MiXCR and keeps one entry per CDR3 protein. The data contain under 700,000 distinct CDR3 sequences, around 42% of them singletons. Stability of Graves' hyperthyroidism was defined as absent ophthalmopathy progression within 18 months. Hyperthyroidism, newly diagnosed and lasting under 2 months, affected patients aged 18 to 65. This clonotype was counted a few times. No antigen is known for it. Germline V gene lookup returns CDR1 SGHTA and CDR2 FQGNSA. Trimming removed 5 bases from V and 0 bases from J, with 16 bases in between. The CDR3 totals 16 residues.

The specimen sequenced was peripheral blood or thyroid tissue (not recorded which). This clonotype was sampled from a woman under 30 with Graves' hyperthyroidism. This sequence joins TRBV7-2 and TRBJ1-1, with TRBD1 as a possible D gene (5 bases). The CDR3 sequence: CASSQGFRGLNTEAFF. DNA of the CDR3: TGTGCCAGCAGCCAAGGATTTCGGGGACTGAACACTGAAGCTTTCTTT.